This TCR beta chain was found in a study of identical twins. The study, taken as a whole, reports: Excess sharing between twins was weaker in beta out-of-frame sequences. Researchers caution that invariant MAIT and iNKT cells could partly confound zero-insertion analyses.

For this clonotype: Its antigen remains unidentified.

Template switching added a universal primer binding site, and final cDNA carried unique molecular identifiers. TCRdb reanalysed the 5' RACE reads using MiXCR and keeps one entry per CDR3 protein. Of 550,000 to 700,000 distinct CDR3 sequences in the sample, around 20% are singletons; the top ten hold roughly 4.3%. These data also featured in a second study, about T cells expressing NK-cell markers.

Specimen: PBMCs. The source is a woman aged 18-29 years in good health.

CDR3 nucleotide sequence: TGCAGCGTTGCCGACAGGGAGTACACTGAAGCTTTCTTT. This encodes CSVADREYTEAFF. The genes are TRBV29-1 and TRBJ1-1; 7 nucleotides agree with TRBD1. CDR1 and CDR2 (germline): SQVTM, ANQGSEA. This CDR3 has 13 amino acids. With V trimmed by 4 bases and J by 3 bases, 5 bases remained unmatched.